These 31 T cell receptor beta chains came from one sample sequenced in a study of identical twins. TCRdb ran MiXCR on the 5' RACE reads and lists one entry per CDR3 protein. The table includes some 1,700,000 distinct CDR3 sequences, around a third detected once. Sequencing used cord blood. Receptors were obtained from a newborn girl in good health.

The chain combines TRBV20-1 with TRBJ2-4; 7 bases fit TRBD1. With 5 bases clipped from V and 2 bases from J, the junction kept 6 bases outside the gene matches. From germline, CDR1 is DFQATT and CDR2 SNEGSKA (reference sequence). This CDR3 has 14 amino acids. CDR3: CSAFYRGPKNIQYF. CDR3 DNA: TGCAGTGCTTTCTATAGGGGGCCCAAAAACATTCAGTACTTC.

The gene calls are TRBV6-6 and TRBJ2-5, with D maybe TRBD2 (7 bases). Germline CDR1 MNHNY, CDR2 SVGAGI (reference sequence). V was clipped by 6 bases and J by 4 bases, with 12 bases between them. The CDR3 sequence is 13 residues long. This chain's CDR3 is CASRGGGRETQYF. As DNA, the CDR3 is TGTGCCAGCAGGGGGGGGGGCCGAGAGACCCAGTACTTC.

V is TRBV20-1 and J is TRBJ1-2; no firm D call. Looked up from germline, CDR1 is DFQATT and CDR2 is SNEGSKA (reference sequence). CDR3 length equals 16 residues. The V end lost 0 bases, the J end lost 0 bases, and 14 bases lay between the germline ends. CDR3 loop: CSAREVATVPNYGYTF. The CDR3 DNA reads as TGCAGTGCTAGAGAGGTTGCCACAGTCCCTAACTATGGCTACACCTTC.

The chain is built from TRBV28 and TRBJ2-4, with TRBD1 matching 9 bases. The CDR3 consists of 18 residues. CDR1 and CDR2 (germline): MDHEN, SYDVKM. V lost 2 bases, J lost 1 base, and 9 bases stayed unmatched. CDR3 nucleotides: TGTGCCAGCAGTTTACCCGGGACAGGGAAGCTTGCCAAAAACATTCAGTACTTC. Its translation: CASSLPGTGKLAKNIQYF.

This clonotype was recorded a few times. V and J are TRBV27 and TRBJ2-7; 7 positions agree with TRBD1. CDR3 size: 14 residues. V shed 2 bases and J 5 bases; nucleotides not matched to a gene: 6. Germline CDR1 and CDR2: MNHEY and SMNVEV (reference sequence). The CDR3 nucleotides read TGTGCCAGCAGTTTAGGCAGACAGGGCCACGAGCAGTACTTC. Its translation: CASSLGRQGHEQYF.

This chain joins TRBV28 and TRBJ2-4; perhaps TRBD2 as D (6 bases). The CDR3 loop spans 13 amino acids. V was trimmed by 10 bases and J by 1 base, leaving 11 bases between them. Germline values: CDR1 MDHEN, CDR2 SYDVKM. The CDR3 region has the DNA TGTGCCACCGAGCTAGCGGCCAAAAACATTCAGTACTTC. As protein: CATELAAKNIQYF.

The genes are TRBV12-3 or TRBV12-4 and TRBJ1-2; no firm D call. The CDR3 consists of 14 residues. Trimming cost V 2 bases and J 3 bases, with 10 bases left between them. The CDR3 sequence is CASSLNSGHYGYTF. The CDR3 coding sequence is TGTGCCAGCAGTTTAAACAGTGGGCACTATGGCTACACCTTC.

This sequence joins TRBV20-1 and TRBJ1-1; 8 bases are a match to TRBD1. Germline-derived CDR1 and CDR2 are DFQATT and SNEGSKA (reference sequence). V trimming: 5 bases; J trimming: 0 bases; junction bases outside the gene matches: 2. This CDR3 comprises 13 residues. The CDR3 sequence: CSAYRGMNTEAFF. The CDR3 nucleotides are TGCAGTGCTTACAGGGGGATGAACACTGAAGCTTTCTTT.

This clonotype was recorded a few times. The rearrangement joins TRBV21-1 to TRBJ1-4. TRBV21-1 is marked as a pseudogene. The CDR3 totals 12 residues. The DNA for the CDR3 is TGTGCCAGCAGCTCCTCGGACTACCAACTGTTTTTT. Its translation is CASSSSDYQLFF.

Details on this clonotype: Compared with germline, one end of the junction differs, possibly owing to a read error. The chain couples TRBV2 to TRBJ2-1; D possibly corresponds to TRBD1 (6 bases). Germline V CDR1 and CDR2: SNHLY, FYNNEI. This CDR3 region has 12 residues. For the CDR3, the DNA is TGTACCAGCCAGCCAGGGACAAGGAGGCAGTTCTTC. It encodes CTSQPGTRRQFF.

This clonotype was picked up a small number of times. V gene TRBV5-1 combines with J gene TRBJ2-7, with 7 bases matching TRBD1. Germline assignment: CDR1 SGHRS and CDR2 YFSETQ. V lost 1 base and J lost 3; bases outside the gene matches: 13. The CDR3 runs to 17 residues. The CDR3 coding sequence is TGCGCCAGCAGCTTGCTGTCCCGACAGGGACCCTACTACGAGCAGTACTTC. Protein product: CASSLLSRQGPYYEQYF.

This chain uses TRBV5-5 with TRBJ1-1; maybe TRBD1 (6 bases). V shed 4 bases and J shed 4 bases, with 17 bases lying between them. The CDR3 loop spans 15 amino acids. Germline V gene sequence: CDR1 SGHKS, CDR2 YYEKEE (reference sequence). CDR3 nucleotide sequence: TGTGCCAGCAGCGGACGGAGGGGGGGCCTCACTGAAGCTTTCTTT. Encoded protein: CASSGRRGGLTEAFF.

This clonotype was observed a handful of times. DNA of the CDR3: TGTGCCAGCAATAGGGACAATCAGCCCCAGCATTTT. It is translated as CASNRDNQPQHF. The genes are TRBV2 and TRBJ1-5, with D unresolved. Trimming took off 7 bases at V and 3 bases at J, with 7 bases between the two ends. The CDR3 totals 12 residues. Germline loops: CDR1 SNHLY, CDR2 FYNNEI. Looking up the rest from reference TRBV2 and TRBJ1-5 gives the full variable domain: EPEVTQTPSHQVTQMGQEVILRCVPISNHLYFYWYRQILGQKVEFLVSFYNNEISEKSEIFDDQFSVERPDGSNFTLKIRSTKLEDSAMYFCASNRDNQPQHFGDGTRLSIL.

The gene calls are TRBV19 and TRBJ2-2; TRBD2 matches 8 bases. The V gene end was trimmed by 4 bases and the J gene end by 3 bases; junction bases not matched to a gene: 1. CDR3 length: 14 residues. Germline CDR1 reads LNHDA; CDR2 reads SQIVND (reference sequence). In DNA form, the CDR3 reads TGTGCCAGTAGTAGCGGGAGGTACACCGGGGAGCTGTTTTTT. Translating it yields CASSSGRYTGELFF.

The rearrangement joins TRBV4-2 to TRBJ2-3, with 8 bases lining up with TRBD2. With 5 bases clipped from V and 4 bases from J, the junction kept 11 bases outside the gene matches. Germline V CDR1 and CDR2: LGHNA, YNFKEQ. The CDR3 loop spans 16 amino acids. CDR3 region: CASSGFRGGVADTQYF. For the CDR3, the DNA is TGTGCCAGCAGCGGATTCCGGGGGGGCGTGGCAGATACGCAGTATTTT.

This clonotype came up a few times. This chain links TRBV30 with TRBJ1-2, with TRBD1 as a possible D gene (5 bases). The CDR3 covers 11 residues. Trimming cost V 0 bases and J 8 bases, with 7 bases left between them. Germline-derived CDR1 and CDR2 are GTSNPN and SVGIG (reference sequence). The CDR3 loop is CAWSVHRGYTF. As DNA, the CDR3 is TGTGCCTGGAGTGTACACAGGGGCTACACCTTC.

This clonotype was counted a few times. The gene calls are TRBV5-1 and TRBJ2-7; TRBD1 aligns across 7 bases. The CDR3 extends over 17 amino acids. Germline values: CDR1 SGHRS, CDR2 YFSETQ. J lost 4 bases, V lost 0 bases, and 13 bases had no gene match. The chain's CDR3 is CASSLVTGQRFPYEQYF. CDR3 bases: TGCGCCAGCAGCTTGGTCACGGGACAGAGGTTTCCGTACGAGCAGTACTTC.

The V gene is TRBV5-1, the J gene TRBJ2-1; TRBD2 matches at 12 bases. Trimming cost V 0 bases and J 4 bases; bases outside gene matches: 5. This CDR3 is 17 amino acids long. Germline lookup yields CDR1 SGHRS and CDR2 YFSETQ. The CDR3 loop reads CASSLASGGARYNEQFF. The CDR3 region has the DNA TGCGCCAGCAGCTTGGCTAGCGGGGGGGCAAGATACAATGAGCAGTTCTTC.

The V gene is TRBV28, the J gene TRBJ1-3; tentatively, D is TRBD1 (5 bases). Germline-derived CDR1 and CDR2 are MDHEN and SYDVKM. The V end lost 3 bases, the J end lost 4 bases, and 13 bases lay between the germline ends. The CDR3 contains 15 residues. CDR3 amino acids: CASSLLGGGGNTIYF. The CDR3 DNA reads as TGTGCCAGCAGTTTGCTTGGGGGAGGAGGAAACACCATATATTTT.

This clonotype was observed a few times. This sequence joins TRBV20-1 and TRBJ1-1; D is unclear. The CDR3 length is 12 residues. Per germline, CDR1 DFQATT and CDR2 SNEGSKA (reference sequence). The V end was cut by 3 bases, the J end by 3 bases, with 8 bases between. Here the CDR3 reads CSASSGYTEAFF. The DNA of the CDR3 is TGCAGTGCTAGTTCGGGGTACACTGAAGCTTTCTTT.

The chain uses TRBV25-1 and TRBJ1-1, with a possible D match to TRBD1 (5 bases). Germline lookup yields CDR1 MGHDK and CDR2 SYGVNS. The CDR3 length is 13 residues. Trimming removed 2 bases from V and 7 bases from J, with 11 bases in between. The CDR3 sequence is CASSERGAHEAFF. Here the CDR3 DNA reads TGTGCCAGCAGTGAACGGGGCGCTCATGAAGCTTTCTTT.

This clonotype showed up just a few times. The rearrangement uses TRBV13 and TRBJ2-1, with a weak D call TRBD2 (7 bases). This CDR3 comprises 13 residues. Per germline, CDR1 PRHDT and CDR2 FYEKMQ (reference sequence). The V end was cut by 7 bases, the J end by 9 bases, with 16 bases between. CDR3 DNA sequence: TGTGCCAGCACCCACAGGGAGGGTGGTGAGCAGTTCTTC. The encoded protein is CASTHREGGEQFF. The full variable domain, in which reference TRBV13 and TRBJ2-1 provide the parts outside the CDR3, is AAGVIQSPRHLIKEKRETATLKCYPIPRHDTVYWYQQGPGQDPQFLISFYEKMQSDKGSIPDRFSAQQFSDYHSELNMSSLELGDSALYFCASTHREGGEQFFGPGTRLTVL.

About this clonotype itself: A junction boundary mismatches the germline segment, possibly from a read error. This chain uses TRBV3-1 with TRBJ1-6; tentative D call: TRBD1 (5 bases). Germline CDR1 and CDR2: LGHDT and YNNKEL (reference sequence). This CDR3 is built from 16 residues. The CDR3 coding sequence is TGTGCCAGCAGCCAAGATAGGGGCTCCTATAATTCACCCCCCCACTTT. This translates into CASSQDRGSYNSPPHF.

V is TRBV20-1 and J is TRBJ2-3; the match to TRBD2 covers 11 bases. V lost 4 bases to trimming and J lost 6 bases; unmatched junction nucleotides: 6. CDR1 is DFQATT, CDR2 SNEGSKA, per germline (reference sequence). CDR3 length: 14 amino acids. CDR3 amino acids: CSANSGGARDTQYF. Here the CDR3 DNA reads TGCAGTGCTAATAGCGGGGGGGCCAGGGATACGCAGTATTTT.

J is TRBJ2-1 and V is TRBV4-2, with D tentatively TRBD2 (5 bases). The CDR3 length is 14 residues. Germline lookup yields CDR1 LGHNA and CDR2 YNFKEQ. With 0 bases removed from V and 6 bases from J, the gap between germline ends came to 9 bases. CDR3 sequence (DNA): TGTGCCAGCAGCCAAGATGGACTTCTCAATGAGCAGTTCTTC. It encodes CASSQDGLLNEQFF.

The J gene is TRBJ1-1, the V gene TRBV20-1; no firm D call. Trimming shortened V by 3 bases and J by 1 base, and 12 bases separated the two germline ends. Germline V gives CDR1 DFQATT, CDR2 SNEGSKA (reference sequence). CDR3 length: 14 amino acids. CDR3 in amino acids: CSASRRTANTEAFF. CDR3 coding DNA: TGCAGTGCTAGTAGGAGGACCGCGAACACTGAAGCTTTCTTT.

The CDR3 nucleotides are TGTGCCAGCAGCGTAGGCCGGGGGGCCTTAATCCACGAGCAGTACTTC. This gives the protein CASSVGRGALIHEQYF. The V call is TRBV9, the J call TRBJ2-7; the D gene is possibly TRBD2 (7 bases). This CDR3 region has 16 residues. Trimming took 0 bases from V and 5 from J, leaving 18 bases between them. Germline V CDR1 and CDR2: SGDLS, YYNGEE.

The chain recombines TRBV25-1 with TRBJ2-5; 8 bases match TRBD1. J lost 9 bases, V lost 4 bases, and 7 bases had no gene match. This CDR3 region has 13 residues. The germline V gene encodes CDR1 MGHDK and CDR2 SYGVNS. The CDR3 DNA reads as TGTGCCAGCAGTGCCCGGGACAGGAGTCCCCAGTACTTC. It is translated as CASSARDRSPQYF.

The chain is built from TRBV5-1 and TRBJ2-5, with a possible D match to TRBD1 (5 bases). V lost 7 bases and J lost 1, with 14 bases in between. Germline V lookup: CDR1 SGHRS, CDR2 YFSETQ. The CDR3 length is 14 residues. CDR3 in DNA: TGCGCCAGCTTCCAGGGAAGAGTCCAAGAGACCCAGTACTTC. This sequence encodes CASFQGRVQETQYF.

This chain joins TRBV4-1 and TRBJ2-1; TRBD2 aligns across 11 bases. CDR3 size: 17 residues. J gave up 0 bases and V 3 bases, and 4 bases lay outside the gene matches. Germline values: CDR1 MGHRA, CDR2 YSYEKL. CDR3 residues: CASSQPTSGSSYNEQFF. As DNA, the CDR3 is TGCGCCAGCAGCCAGCCTACTAGCGGGAGCTCCTACAATGAGCAGTTCTTC.

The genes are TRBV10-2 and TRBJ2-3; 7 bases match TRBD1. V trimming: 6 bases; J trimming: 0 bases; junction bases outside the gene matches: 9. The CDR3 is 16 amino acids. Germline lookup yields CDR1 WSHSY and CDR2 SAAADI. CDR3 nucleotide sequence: TGCGCCAGCAGACAACCCGAGGGGGCCAGCACAGATACGCAGTATTTT. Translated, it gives CASRQPEGASTDTQYF.